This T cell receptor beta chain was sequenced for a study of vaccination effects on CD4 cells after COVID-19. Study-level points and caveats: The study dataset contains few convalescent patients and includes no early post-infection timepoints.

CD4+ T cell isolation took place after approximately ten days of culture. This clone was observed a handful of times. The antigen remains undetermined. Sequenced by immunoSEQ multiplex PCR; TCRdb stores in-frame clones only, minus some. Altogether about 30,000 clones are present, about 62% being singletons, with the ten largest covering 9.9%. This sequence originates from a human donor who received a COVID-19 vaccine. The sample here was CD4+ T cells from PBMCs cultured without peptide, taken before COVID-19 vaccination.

The CDR3 DNA reads TGTGCCAGCAGTTCCTCCGGGACAGATTCTTATGGCTACACCTTC. Its protein is CASSSSGTDSYGYTF. The chain uses TRBV28 and TRBJ1-2; the match to TRBD1 covers 7 bases. Trimming at V came to 4 bases and at J to 5 bases, leaving 10 bases not matched to a gene. This CDR3 contains 15 residues. Germline V gives CDR1 MDHEN, CDR2 SYDVKM.